Listed below are T cell receptor beta chains from one sample, sequenced in a study of blood T cell repertoires in COVID-19. The method was immunoSEQ multiplex PCR; TCRdb's version includes in-frame clones alone and lacks a portion of them. This table holds 90,000 to 150,000 clones, about 85% found once. What was sequenced was peripheral blood. The receptors come from a man aged 80 or over with acute or convalescent COVID-19. Each CDR3 is given with its conserved first and last residue. D genes are given only for firm matches. A row's size may be missing; if present it is once, few, many or a size class.

J	D	V	size	CDR3	DNA
TRBJ1-5	.	TRBV28	.	CASSLQTVSNQPQHF	TGTGCCAGCAGTTTGCAGACAGTTAGCAATCAGCCCCAGCATTTT
TRBJ1-2	.	TRBV28	.	CASSPPPTGRPNYGYTF	TGTGCCAGCAGCCCGCCCCCAACAGGAAGGCCTAACTATGGCTACACCTTC
TRBJ1-1	TRBD1	TRBV10-3	.	CAISHDRGTEAFF	TGTGCCATCAGTCACGACAGGGGTACTGAAGCTTTCTTT
TRBJ1-1	TRBD1	TRBV18	.	CASSPGTGGSTEAFF	TGTGCCAGCTCACCAGGGACAGGGGGGTCCACTGAAGCTTTCTTT
TRBJ1-1	TRBD1	TRBV10-3	.	CATWDRLNTEAFF	TGTGCCACCTGGGACAGGCTGAACACTGAAGCTTTCTTT
TRBJ2-5	TRBD2	TRBV7-6	.	CASSPTSGGAWETQYF	TGTGCCAGCAGCCCGACTAGCGGGGGGGCCTGGGAGACCCAGTACTTC
TRBJ2-1	TRBD2	TRBV9	once	CASSPRLAGVDNEQFF	TGTGCCAGCAGCCCCAGACTAGCGGGAGTCGACAATGAGCAGTTCTTC
TRBJ2-2	.	TRBV5-1	.	CASSSAPHGGPGELFF	TGCGCCAGCAGCTCGGCTCCCCACGGGGGGCCCGGGGAGCTGTTTTTT
TRBJ1-1	TRBD1	TRBV11-1	.	CASSSRDRGHIEAFF	TGTGCCAGCAGCTCCCGGGACAGGGGGCACATTGAAGCTTTCTTT
TRBJ2-3	.	TRBV12-3/TRBV12-4	.	CASTPKDTQYF	TGTGCCAGCACTCCTAAAGATACGCAGTATTTT
TRBJ2-7	.	TRBV20-1	.	CSASGTPFYEQYF	TGCAGTGCTAGTGGGACTCCTTTTTACGAGCAGTACTTC
TRBJ2-3	TRBD1	TRBV24-1	.	CATGTGGLDTQYF	TGTGCTACGGGGACAGGGGGCTTGGATACGCAGTATTTT
TRBJ2-3	.	TRBV5-1	.	CASSLLVGTDTQYF	TGCGCCAGCAGCCTACTTGTCGGCACAGATACGCAGTATTTT
TRBJ1-2	TRBD1	TRBV2	.	CASRGGATGYTF	TGTGCCAGCAGAGGGGGCGCAACTGGCTACACCTTC
TRBJ1-1	TRBD1	TRBV29-1	once	CSVGTGQNTEAFF	TGCAGCGTGGGGACAGGGCAAAACACTGAAGCTTTCTTT
TRBJ1-1	.	TRBV5-8	.	CASSLATLAGVSEAFF	TGTGCCAGCAGCTTGGCAACGTTAGCGGGAGTTTCTGAAGCTTTCTTT
TRBJ2-7	.	TRBV30	.	CAWNPQGSLYEQYF	TGTGCCTGGAACCCTCAGGGGAGTTTATACGAGCAGTACTTC
TRBJ2-7	TRBD1	TRBV5-4	.	CASSLRTGGEQYF	TGTGCCAGCAGCTTGAGGACAGGGGGAGAGCAGTACTTC
TRBJ2-3	TRBD2	TRBV5-8	.	CASSLERGPTDTQYF	TGTGCCAGCAGCTTGGAGCGGGGGCCCACAGATACGCAGTATTTT
TRBJ1-2	TRBD1	TRBV28	.	CASSSGGEGYTF	TGTGCCAGCAGCTCAGGGGGCGAGGGCTACACCTTC
TRBJ2-4	TRBD2	TRBV11-1	.	CASSLALAGGWGNIQYF	TGTGCCAGCAGCTTAGCACTAGCGGGGGGCTGGGGAAACATTCAGTACTTC
TRBJ2-5	TRBD2	TRBV14	.	CASSTSGGLGYF	TGTGCCAGCAGCACTAGCGGGGGGCTCGGATACTTC
TRBJ1-1	TRBD1	TRBV4-2	.	CASSHRGRLTEAFF	TGTGCCAGCAGCCATAGGGGGCGCCTCACTGAAGCTTTCTTT
TRBJ1-2	.	TRBV24-1	few	CATSDLGQDYGYTF	TGTGCCACCAGTGATTTGGGGCAGGACTATGGCTACACCTTC
TRBJ2-7	TRBD1	TRBV7-9	.	CASSARQGAISYEQYF	TGTGCCAGCAGCGCCAGACAGGGGGCAATCTCCTACGAGCAGTACTTC
TRBJ1-2	.	TRBV27	.	CASSYRGLEGGYTF	TGTGCCAGCAGTTATAGAGGGCTTGAAGGTGGCTACACCTTC
TRBJ2-3	TRBD1	TRBV19	.	CASSIAARRGRGSDTQYF	TGTGCCAGTAGTATAGCGGCCCGCAGGGGGAGAGGGTCAGATACGCAGTATTTT
TRBJ1-1	.	TRBV28	.	CASSNTLNTEAFF	TGTGCCAGCAGTAACACCCTGAACACTGAAGCTTTCTTT
TRBJ2-6	TRBD1	TRBV6-6	.	CASSRTGTGASGANVLTF	TGTGCCAGCAGTCGAACCGGGACAGGGGCCTCTGGGGCCAACGTCCTGACTTTC
TRBJ1-6	TRBD1	TRBV19	.	CASRQQGDSYNSPLHF	TGTGCCAGTAGACAACAGGGGGACTCCTATAATTCACCCCTCCACTTT
TRBJ1-6	TRBD1	TRBV5-1	.	CASSLGTGGSPLHF	TGCGCCAGCAGCCTAGGGACAGGGGGCTCACCCCTCCACTTT
TRBJ1-1	TRBD1	TRBV12-5	.	CASGFEGQVNTEAFF	TGTGCTAGTGGTTTCGAGGGACAGGTGAACACTGAAGCTTTCTTT
TRBJ1-2	.	TRBV12-3/TRBV12-4	few	CASRLLQGIYTF	TGTGCCAGCAGGCTACTACAGGGAATCTACACCTTC
TRBJ2-1	TRBD2	TRBV7-3	.	CASSARTSGIDEQFF	TGTGCCAGCAGCGCGAGGACTAGCGGGATAGATGAGCAGTTCTTC